This TCR beta chain was profiled in a study of post-analysis software for immune sequencing data. Overall study results and limits: About five TRBV segments were more frequent in patients than controls; TRBV5-6, TRBV5-1 and TRBV20-1 belonged to this group. Normalized Chao1 diversity in multiple sclerosis patients fell significantly below that of controls. The authors found that F measure strongly co-clustered same-batch samples.

Each TCR beta cDNA library carried unique molecular identifiers. T cells numbering about 0.95 to 11 million gave rise to some 500,000 cDNA molecules. TCRdb used MiXCR to reprocess the PCR reads, holding one entry per CDR3 protein. Altogether roughly 670,000 distinct CDR3 sequences are present, 55% to 60% being singletons, with the ten largest covering over 9%. V was cut by 3 bases and J by 12 bases, with 18 bases left in between. CDR3 length: 14 residues. Germline CDR1 is SGHTA and CDR2 is FQGNSA. About this clonotype: The target antigen is unknown.

Sequencing used blood. The chain couples TRBV7-2 to TRBJ2-4; possible D gene TRBD2, 5 bases. The receptor was derived from a girl aged 2 to 9 with multiple sclerosis. The CDR3 bases are TGTGCCAGCAGCTTTGGGCTCGTCGGACTGGGTCAGTACTTC. Encoded protein: CASSFGLVGLGQYF.